What follows are 13 T cell receptor beta chains derived from one specimen sequenced in a study of blood T cells in healthy people across ages. A second PCR of roughly 7 to 11 cycles used a sample-barcoded 5' primer and a J-beta primer mix. TCRdb redid the calling of the 5' RACE reads with MiXCR, one entry per CDR3 protein. The repertoire includes under 2,000,000 distinct CDR3 sequences, about 49% of them detected once, and around 2.1% sits in the top ten. Specimen: blood. These receptors were collected from a middle-aged woman in good health.

The chain carries TRBV28 and TRBJ2-3, with D uncertain. The CDR3 covers 12 residues. V was cut by 4 bases and J by 6 bases, with 8 bases left in between. Germline values: CDR1 MDHEN, CDR2 SYDVKM. DNA of the CDR3: TGTGCCAGCAGTTCTCCTGAGGATACGCAGTATTTT. Translated: CASSSPEDTQYF.

The chain carries TRBV4-3 and TRBJ2-3, with D uncertain. CDR3 size: 13 residues. Trimming took 3 bases from V and 6 from J, leaving 10 bases between them. Germline CDR1 and CDR2: LGHNA and YSLEER. DNA for the CDR3: TGCGCCAGCAGCCACACTAACGCGGATACGCAGTATTTT. This translates into CASSHTNADTQYF.

In this sample, this clonotype turned up a few times. This chain links TRBV5-1 with TRBJ2-7, with D uncertain. V dropped 0 bases and J dropped 4 bases, with 8 bases sitting between them. The CDR3 covers 13 residues. Germline-derived CDR1 and CDR2 are SGHRS and YFSETQ. CDR3 loop: CASSLESGYEQYF. For the CDR3, the DNA is TGCGCCAGCAGCTTGGAATCCGGGTACGAGCAGTACTTC.

About this clonotype itself: One junction end does not reproduce the germline sequence, and a read error may be involved. The V call is TRBV5-1, the J call TRBJ2-3; the match to TRBD2 covers 7 bases. Germline assignment: CDR1 SGHRS and CDR2 YFSETQ. The CDR3 spans 16 residues. CDR3 DNA sequence: TGCGCCAGCAGTTTGGGCGGGGGAACCCCCACAGATACGCAGTATTTT. It encodes CASSLGGGTPTDTQYF.

The chain carries TRBV4-3 and TRBJ1-2; perhaps TRBD1 as D (6 bases). Germline assignment: CDR1 LGHNA and CDR2 YSLEER. The CDR3 is 17 residues long. The germline V and J ends were trimmed by 0 bases and 2 bases, with 16 bases remaining between them. CDR3: CASSQDRRQAVNYGYTF. DNA of the CDR3: TGCGCCAGCAGCCAAGATCGAAGACAGGCGGTCAACTATGGCTACACCTTC.

The CDR3 reads CASSGSTGTSINEQYF. CDR3 in DNA: TGTGCCAGCAGTGGATCAACCGGGACTAGTATAAATGAGCAGTACTTC. The chain carries TRBV2 and TRBJ2-5, with TRBD2 matching 8 bases. From germline, CDR1 is SNHLY and CDR2 FYNNEI. The CDR3 spans 16 residues. Losses at the gene ends were 4 bases for V and 11 bases for J; bases not matched to a gene: 18.

This clonotype was observed a single time. This rearrangement joins TRBV7-9 to TRBJ2-5; 9 bases map to TRBD1. The CDR3 extends over 14 amino acids. CDR1 and CDR2 from the germline V gene are SEHNR and FQNEAQ (reference sequence). The junction had 4 bases not matched to a gene; V was cut back by 2 bases and J by 6 bases. CDR3 in amino acids: CASSLLGQGQTQYF. In DNA form, the CDR3 reads TGTGCCAGCAGCTTACTGGGACAGGGTCAGACCCAGTACTTC.

This clonotype was counted between two and nine times. V and J are TRBV27 and TRBJ2-4; D not certain. With the DNA end fitting TRBJ2-5 better, the J assignment may be wrong. This CDR3 region has 12 residues. CDR1 and CDR2 (germline): MNHEY, SMNVEV (reference sequence). This chain's CDR3 is CASRTTQETQYF. CDR3 coding DNA: TGTGCCAGCAGGACCACACAAGAGACCCAGTACTTC.

The chain employs TRBV20-1 and TRBJ2-3, with D perhaps matching TRBD1 (6 bases). The V and J ends lost 0 bases and 6 bases respectively, with 13 bases between them. The CDR3 runs to 14 residues. Looked up from germline, CDR1 is DFQATT and CDR2 is SNEGSKA (reference sequence). CDR3 sequence (DNA): TGCAGTGCTAGAGATGAGTACAGGGCTGATACGCAGTATTTT. It specifies CSARDEYRADTQYF.

The chain carries TRBV7-9 and TRBJ2-2; 10 nucleotides agree with TRBD1. The V gene's germline CDR1 is SEHNR and CDR2 FQNEAQ (reference sequence). The CDR3 is 17 amino acids. Unmatched junction bases numbered 12, after V lost 5 bases and J lost 6 bases. As DNA, the CDR3 is TGTGCCAGCAGCAAAGGATGGACAGGGGGATCGGCCGGGGAGCTGTTTTTT. Translation: CASSKGWTGGSAGELFF.

This chain uses TRBV18 with TRBJ2-3, with 10 bases aligning to TRBD2. The germline CDR1 and CDR2 sequences are KGHSH and LQKENI. The V segment lost 6 bases and the J segment 2 bases; nucleotides outside the gene matches: 8. CDR3 size: 16 residues. The CDR3 sequence is CASSPALAGITDTQYF. The DNA of the CDR3 is TGTGCCAGCTCTCCTGCACTAGCGGGAATCACAGATACGCAGTATTTT.

This clonotype was recorded at least ten times. The V gene is TRBV4-3, the J gene TRBJ2-1; the D gene is possibly TRBD2 (6 bases). This CDR3 region has 11 residues. The ends were cut back, 3 bases at V and 10 bases at J, with 7 bases in the middle. The germline gives CDR1 LGHNA, CDR2 YSLEER. CDR3 loop: CASSQAGEQFF. Written as DNA, the CDR3 is TGCGCCAGCAGCCAGGCGGGGGAGCAGTTCTTC.

This clonotype was seen ten or more times. The V call is TRBV4-3, the J call TRBJ2-5; possibly TRBD1 or TRBD2 for D (5 bases each). Germline CDR1 and CDR2: LGHNA and YSLEER. V lost 1 base, J lost 4 bases, and 10 bases lay in between. The CDR3 covers 14 residues. CDR3 coding DNA: TGCGCCAGCAGCCAAGGTGCAGGGAGAGAGACCCAGTACTTC. Protein product: CASSQGAGRETQYF.